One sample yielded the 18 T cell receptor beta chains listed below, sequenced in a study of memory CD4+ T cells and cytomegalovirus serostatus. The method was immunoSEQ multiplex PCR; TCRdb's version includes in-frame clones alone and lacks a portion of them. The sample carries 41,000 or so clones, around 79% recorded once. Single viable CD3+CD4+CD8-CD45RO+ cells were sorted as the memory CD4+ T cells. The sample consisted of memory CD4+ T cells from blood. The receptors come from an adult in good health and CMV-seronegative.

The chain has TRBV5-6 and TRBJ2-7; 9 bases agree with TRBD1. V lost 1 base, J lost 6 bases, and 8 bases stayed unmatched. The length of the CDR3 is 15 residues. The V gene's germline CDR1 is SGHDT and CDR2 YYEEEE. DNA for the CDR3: TGTGCCAGCAGCTTGTCGACCGGGACAGGGCTCGAGCAGTACTTC. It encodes CASSLSTGTGLEQYF.

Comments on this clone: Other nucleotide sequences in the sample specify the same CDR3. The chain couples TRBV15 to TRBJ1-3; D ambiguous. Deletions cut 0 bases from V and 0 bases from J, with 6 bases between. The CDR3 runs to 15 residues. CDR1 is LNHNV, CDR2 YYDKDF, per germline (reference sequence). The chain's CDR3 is CATSRDFSSGNTIYF. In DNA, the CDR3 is TGTGCCACCAGCAGAGATTTTAGCTCTGGAAACACCATATATTTT.

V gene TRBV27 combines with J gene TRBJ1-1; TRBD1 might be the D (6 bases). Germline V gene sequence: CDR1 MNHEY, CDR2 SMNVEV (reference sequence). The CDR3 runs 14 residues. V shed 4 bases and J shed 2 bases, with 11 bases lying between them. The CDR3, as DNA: TGTGCCAGCAGTTCCATGACAGGCAACACTGAAGCTTTCTTT. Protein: CASSSMTGNTEAFF.

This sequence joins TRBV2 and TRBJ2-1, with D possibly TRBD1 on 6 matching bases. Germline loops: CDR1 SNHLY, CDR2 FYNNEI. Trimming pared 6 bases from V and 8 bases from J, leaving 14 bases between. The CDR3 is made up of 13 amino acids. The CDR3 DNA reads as TGTGCCAGCAGGCCTTACAGGGAGCATGAGCAGTTCTTC. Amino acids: CASRPYREHEQFF.

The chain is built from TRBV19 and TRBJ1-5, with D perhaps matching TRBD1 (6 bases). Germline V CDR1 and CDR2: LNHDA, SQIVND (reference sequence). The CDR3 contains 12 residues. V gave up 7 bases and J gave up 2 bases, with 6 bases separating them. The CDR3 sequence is CASTGGNQPQHF. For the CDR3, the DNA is TGTGCCAGTACAGGGGGCAATCAGCCCCAGCATTTT.

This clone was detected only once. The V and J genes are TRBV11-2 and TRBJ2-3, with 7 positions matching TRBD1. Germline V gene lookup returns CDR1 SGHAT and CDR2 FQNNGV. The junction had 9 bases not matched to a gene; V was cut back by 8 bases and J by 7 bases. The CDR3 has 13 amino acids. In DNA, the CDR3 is TGTGCCAGCGGCTCCAGGGGGTTAAATACGCAGTATTTT. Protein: CASGSRGLNTQYF.

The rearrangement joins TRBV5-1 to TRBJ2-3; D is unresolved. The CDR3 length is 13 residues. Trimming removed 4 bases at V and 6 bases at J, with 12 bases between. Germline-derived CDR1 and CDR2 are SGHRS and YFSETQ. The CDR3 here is CASSQDRVDTQYF. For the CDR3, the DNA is TGCGCCAGCAGCCAGGACCGAGTGGATACGCAGTATTTT.

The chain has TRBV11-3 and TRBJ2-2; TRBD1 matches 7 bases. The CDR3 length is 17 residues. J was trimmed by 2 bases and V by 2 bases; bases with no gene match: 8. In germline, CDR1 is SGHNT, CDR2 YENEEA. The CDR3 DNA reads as TGTGCCAGCAGCTTATCAACAGGGGCGCGCAACACCGGGGAGCTGTTTTTT. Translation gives CASSLSTGARNTGELFF.

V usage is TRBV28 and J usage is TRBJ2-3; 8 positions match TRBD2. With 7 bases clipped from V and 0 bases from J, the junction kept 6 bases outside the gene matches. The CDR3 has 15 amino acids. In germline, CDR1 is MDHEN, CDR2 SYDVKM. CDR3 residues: CASIYSGISTDTQYF. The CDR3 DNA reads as TGTGCCAGCATTTATAGCGGGATTAGCACAGATACGCAGTATTTT.

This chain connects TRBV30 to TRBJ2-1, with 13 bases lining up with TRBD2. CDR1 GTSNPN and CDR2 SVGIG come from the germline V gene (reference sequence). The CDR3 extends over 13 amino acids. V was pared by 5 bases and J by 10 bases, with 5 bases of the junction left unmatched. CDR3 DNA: TGTGCCTGGGTGCCGGGACTAGCGGGGGAGCAGTTCTTC. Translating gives CAWVPGLAGEQFF.

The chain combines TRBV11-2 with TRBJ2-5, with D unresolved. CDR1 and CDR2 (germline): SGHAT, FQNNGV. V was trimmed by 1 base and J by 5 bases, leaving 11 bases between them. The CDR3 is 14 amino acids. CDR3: CASSLGVGLETQYF. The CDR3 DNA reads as TGTGCCAGCAGCTTAGGTGTGGGGTTGGAGACCCAGTACTTC.

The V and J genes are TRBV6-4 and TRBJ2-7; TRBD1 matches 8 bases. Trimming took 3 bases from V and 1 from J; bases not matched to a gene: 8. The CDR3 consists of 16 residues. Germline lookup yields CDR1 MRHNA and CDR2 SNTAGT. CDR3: CASSERTGCMSYEQYF. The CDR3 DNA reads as TGTGCCAGCAGTGAACGGACAGGGTGTATGTCCTACGAGCAGTACTTC.

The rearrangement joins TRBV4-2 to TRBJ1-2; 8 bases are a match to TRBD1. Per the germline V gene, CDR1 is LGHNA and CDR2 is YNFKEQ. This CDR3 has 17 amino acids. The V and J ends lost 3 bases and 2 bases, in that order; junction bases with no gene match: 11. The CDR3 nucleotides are TGTGCCAGCAGCCACCAGGCCAGCAGGGGGCAGAACTATGGCTACACCTTC. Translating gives CASSHQASRGQNYGYTF.

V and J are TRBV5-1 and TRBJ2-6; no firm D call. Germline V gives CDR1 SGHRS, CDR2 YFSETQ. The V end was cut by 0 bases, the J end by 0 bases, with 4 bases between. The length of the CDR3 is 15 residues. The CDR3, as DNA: TGCGCCAGCAGCTTGGTCGCCTCTGGGGCCAACGTCCTGACTTTC. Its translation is CASSLVASGANVLTF. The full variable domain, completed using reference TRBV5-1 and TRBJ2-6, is KAGVTQTPRYLIKTRGQQVTLSCSPISGHRSVSWYQQTPGQGLQFLFEYFSETQRNKGNFPGRFSGRQFSNSRSEMNVSTLELGDSALYLCASSLVASGANVLTFGAGSRLTVL.

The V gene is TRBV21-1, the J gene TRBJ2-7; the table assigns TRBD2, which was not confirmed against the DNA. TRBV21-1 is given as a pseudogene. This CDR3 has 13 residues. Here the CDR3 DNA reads TGTGCCAGTCCCCACCGGGGGAACTACGAGCAGTACTTC. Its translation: CASPHRGNYEQYF.

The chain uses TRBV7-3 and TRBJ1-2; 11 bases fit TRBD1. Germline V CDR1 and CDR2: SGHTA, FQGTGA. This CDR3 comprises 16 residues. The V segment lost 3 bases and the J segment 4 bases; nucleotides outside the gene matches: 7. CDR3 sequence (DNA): TGTGCCAGCAGCTTTGGGGGGACAGGGGGAAGCTATGGCTACACCTTC. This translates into CASSFGGTGGSYGYTF.

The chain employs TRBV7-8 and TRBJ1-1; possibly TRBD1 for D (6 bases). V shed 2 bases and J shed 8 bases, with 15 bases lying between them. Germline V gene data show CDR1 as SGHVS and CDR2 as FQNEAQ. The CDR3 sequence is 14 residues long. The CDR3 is CASSLWGPGSEAFF. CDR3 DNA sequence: TGTGCCAGCAGCTTATGGGGGCCGGGGTCCGAAGCTTTCTTT.

The CDR3 loop is CASSINSNTGELFF. DNA of the CDR3: TGTGCCAGTAGTATAAACAGTAACACCGGGGAGCTGTTTTTT. The V call is TRBV19, the J call TRBJ2-2; D uncertain. This CDR3 has 14 residues. The germline CDR1 and CDR2 sequences are LNHDA and SQIVND (reference sequence). V was pared by 2 bases and J by 2 bases, with 6 bases between.